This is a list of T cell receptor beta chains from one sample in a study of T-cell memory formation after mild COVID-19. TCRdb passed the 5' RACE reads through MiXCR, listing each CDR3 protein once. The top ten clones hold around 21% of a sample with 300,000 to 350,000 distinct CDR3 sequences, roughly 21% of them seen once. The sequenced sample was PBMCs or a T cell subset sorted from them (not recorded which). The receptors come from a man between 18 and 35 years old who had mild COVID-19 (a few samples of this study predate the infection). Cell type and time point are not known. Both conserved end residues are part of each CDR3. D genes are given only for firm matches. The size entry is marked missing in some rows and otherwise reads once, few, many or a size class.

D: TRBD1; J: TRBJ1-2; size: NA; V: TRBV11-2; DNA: TGTGCCAGCAGCTTATCAGGGGGCAGTGGCTACACCTTC; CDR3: CASSLSGGSGYTF
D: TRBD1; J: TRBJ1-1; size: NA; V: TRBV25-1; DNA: TGTGCCAGCCGAGGCTCAGGGGGCCCGGGACGCGCTTTCTTT; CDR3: CASRGSGGPGRAFF
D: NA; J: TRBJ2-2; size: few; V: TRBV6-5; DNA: TGTGCCAGCAGTTACTCGAGCCTGGCCGGGGAGCTGTTTTTT; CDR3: CASSYSSLAGELFF
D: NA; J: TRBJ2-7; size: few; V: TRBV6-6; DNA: TGTGCCAGCAGTTACCCGGACCCATCCTACGAGCAGTACTTC; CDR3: CASSYPDPSYEQYF
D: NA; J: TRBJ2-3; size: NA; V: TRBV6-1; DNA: TGTGCCAGCAGTGAAAGGGCAGGGCGCACAGATACGCAGTATTTT; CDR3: CASSERAGRTDTQYF
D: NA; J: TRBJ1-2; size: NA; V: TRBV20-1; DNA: TGCAGTGCCAAACACCCCGATAACTATGGCTACACCTTC; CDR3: CSAKHPDNYGYTF
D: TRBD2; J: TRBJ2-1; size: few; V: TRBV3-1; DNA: TGTGCCAGCAGCCATCTAGCGGGGGGCAATGAGCAGTTCTTC; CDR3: CASSHLAGGNEQFF
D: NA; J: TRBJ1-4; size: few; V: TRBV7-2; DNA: TGTGCCAGCAGCTCCCGGGCCCTTAATGAAAAACTGTTTTTT; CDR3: CASSSRALNEKLFF
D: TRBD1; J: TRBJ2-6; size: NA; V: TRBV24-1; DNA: TGTGCCACCAGTCCACACAGGGGTGGGGCCAACGTCCTGACTTTC; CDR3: CATSPHRGGANVLTF
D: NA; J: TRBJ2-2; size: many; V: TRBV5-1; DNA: TGCGCCAGCAGCTTGGTGGTACAAGACACCGGGGAGCTGTTTTTT; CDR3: CASSLVVQDTGELFF
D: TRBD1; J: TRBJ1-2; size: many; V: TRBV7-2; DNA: TGTGCCAGCAACGGACAGGACTATGGCTACACCTTC; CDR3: CASNGQDYGYTF
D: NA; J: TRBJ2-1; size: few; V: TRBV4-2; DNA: TGTGCCAGCAGCCAAGACGTACACTCGTACAACAATGAGCAGTTCTTC; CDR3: CASSQDVHSYNNEQFF
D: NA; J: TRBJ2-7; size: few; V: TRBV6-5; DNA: TGTGCCTCGGCCCTCAGTAGTCGCTACGAGCAGTACTTC; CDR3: CASALSSRYEQYF
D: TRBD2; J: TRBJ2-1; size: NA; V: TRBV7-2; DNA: TGTGCCAGCAGCCCGGCCCGGGGGGGTCCCTACAATGAGCAGTTCTTC; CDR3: CASSPARGGPYNEQFF
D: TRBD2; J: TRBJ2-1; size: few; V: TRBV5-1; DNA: TGCGCCAGCAGCTCTACTAGCGGGGGGGCAGAGCAGTTCTTC; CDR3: CASSSTSGGAEQFF
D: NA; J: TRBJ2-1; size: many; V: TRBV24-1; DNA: TGTGCCATTACGGACGGATCCTACAATGAGCAGTTCTTC; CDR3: CAITDGSYNEQFF
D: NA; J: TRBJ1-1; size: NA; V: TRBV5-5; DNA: TGTGCCAGCAGCTTGGGTGACAGTACCACTGAAGCTTTCTTT; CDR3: CASSLGDSTTEAFF
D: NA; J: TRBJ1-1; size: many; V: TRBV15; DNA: TGTGCCACCAGCACGAGTTGGGATGAAGCTTTCTTT; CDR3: CATSTSWDEAFF
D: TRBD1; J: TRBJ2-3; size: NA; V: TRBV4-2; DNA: TGTGCCAGCAGCCAAGAATCAGGGACAGGGGGACCAGATACGCAGTATTTT; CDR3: CASSQESGTGGPDTQYF
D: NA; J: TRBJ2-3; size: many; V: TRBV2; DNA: TGTGCCAGCAGTGAAGCGCCCTCAACTAGCACAGATACGCAGTATTTT; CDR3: CASSEAPSTSTDTQYF
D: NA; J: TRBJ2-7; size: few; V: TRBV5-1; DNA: TGCGCCAGCAGCTACCAGGGTAGCGACGAGCAGTACTTC; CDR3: CASSYQGSDEQYF
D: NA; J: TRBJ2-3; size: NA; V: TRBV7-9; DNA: TGTGCCAGCAGGCTAGGGGAGAGCACAGATACGCAGTATTTT; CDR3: CASRLGESTDTQYF
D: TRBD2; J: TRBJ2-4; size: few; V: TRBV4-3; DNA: TGCGCCAGCAGCCGAGGGGGACTAGGAGCCAAAAACATTCAGTACTTC; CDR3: CASSRGGLGAKNIQYF
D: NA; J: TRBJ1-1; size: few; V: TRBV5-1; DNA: TGCGCCAGCAGCTTGCGCCGTACCTTGAACACTGAAGCTTTCTTT; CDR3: CASSLRRTLNTEAFF
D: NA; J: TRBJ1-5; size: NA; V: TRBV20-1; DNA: TGCAGTGGGAGGACGGAAAGCAATCAGCCCCAGCATTTT; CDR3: CSGRTESNQPQHF
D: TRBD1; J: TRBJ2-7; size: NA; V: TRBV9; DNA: TGTGCCAGCAGCCCGGACAGGGAAAACATTTACGAGCAGTACTTC; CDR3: CASSPDRENIYEQYF
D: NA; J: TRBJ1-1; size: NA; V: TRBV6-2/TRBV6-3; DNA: TGTGCCAGCAGCATCAGGGGCAGAGATGAAGCTTTCTTT; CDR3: CASSIRGRDEAFF
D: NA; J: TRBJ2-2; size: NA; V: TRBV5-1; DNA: TGCGCCAGCGTGCCTGAGGCGGCCAACACCGGGGAGCTGTTTTTT; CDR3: CASVPEAANTGELFF
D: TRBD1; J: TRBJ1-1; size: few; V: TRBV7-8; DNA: TGTGCCAGCAGCACGGGACAGGGCACTGAAGCTTTCTTT; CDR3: CASSTGQGTEAFF
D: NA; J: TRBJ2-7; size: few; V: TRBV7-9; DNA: TGTGCCAGCAGCTTAGAAGTCCAGGGCCCCTACGAGCAGTACTTC; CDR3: CASSLEVQGPYEQYF
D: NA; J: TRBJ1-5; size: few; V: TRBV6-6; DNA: TGTGCCAGCAGGCCAGGGGACATTCAGCCCCAGCATTTT; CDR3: CASRPGDIQPQHF
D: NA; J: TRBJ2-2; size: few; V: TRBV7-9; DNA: TGTGCCAGCAGCTGGCCCTGGTACACCGGGGAGCTGTTTTTT; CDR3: CASSWPWYTGELFF
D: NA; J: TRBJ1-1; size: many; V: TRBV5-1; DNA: TGCGCCAGCAGCCTCAGGGGCACTGAAGCTTTCTTT; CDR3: CASSLRGTEAFF
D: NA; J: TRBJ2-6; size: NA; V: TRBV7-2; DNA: TGTGCCAGCAGCTTAGCCGTCCTGGGCCCAAGTGGGGCCAACGTCCTGACTTTC; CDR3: CASSLAVLGPSGANVLTF
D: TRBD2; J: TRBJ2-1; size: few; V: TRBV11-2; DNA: TGTGCCAGCAGCCCAGGAGCGACTAGCGTCCCCTGGTACAATGAGCAGTTCTTC; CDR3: CASSPGATSVPWYNEQFF
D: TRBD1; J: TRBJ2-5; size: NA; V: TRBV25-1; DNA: TGTGCCAGCAGTGAACTGGACAGGGGCGAGACCCAGTACTTC; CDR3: CASSELDRGETQYF
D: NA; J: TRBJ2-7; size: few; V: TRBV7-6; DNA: TGTGCCAGCAGCTTAGTAGGGGTCCCTACCTACGAGCAGTACTTC; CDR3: CASSLVGVPTYEQYF
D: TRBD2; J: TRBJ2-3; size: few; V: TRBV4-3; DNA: TGCGCCAGCAGCCAAGATGGGGCGCGGGGGGGCGTCACAGATACGCAGTATTTT; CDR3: CASSQDGARGGVTDTQYF
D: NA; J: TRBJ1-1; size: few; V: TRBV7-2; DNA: TGTGCCAGCACCCAACCAGGTTTATACACTGAAGCTTTCTTT; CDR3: CASTQPGLYTEAFF
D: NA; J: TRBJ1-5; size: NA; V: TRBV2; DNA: TGTGCCAGCAGTGGGGCGGTCAATAGGAATCAGCCCCAGCATTTT; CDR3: CASSGAVNRNQPQHF
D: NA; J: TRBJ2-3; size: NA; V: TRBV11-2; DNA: TGTGCCAGCAGCACGACCGCCAACACGCAGTATTTT; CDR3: CASSTTANTQYF
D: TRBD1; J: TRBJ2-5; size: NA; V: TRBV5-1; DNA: TGCGCCAGCAGCCCGACAGGGGCTCAAGAGACCCAGTACTTC; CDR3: CASSPTGAQETQYF
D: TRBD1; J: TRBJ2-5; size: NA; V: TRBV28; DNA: TGTGCCAACTACCCGGGACAGGGGCCGGAGACCCAGTACTTC; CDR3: CANYPGQGPETQYF
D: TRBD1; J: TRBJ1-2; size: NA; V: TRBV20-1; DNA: TGCAGTGCTGCCATCCGGGACAGGGAATTCGGCTATGGCTACACCTTC; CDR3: CSAAIRDREFGYGYTF
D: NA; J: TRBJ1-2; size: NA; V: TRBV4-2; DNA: TGTGCCAGCAGCCAAGAGACAGGCCGAAACTATGGCTACACCTTC; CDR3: CASSQETGRNYGYTF
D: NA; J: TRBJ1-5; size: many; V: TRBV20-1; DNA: TGCAGTGCTAGTCGAGTTGGGGGGAGCAATCAGCCCCAGCATTTT; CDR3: CSASRVGGSNQPQHF
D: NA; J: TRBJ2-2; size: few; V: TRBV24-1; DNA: TGTGCCACCAGCGAAGGACAGACGAACACCGGGGAGCTGTTTTTT; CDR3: CATSEGQTNTGELFF
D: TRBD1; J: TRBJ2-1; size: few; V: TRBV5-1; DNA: TGCGCCAGCAGCTTAACCGGGACAGGGGGCGATGAGCAGTTCTTC; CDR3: CASSLTGTGGDEQFF
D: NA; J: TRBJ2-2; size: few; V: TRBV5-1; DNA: TGCGCCAGCAGCTTTAAAACGCTTTGGGTTTCAAGCACCGGGGAGCTGTTTTTT; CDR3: CASSFKTLWVSSTGELFF
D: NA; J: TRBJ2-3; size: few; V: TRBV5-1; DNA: TGCGCCAGCAACGCCGGCACAGATACGCAGTATTTT; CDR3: CASNAGTDTQYF
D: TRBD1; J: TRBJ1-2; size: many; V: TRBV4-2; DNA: TGTGCCAGCAGCCGAGAAGGGACAGGGGACGGCTACACCTTC; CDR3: CASSREGTGDGYTF
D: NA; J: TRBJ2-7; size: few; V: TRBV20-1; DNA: TGCAGTGCCGACTTTGGGGGGGGGCGCGAGCAGTACTTC; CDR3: CSADFGGGREQYF
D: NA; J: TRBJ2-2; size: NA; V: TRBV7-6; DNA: TGTGCCAGCAGCTTAGGCAGGCCCGCCCTGTCCGGGGAGCTGTTTTTT; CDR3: CASSLGRPALSGELFF
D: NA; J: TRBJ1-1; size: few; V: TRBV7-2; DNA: TGTGCCAGCAGTCGTAGACCGGGAACTGAAGCTTTCTTT; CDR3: CASSRRPGTEAFF
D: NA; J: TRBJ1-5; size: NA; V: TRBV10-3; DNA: TGTGCCATCAGTGAGTCCGGGAATCAGCCCCAGCATTTT; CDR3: CAISESGNQPQHF
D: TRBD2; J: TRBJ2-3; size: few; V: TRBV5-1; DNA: TGCGCCAGCAGCCTCTCTAGCGGGGGCGGCACAGATACGCAGTATTTT; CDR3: CASSLSSGGGTDTQYF
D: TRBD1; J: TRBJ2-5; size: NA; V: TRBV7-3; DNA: TGTGCCAGCAGCTTAGACAGGGCTTCAGAGACCCAGTACTTC; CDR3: CASSLDRASETQYF
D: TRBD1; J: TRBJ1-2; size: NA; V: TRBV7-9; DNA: TGTGCCAGCAGCCGCCGGGACAGGGGATCCTATGGCTACACCTTC; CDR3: CASSRRDRGSYGYTF
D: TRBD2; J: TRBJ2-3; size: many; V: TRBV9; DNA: TGTGCCAGCAGCGTATTAGCGGGAGACACAGATACGCAGTATTTT; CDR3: CASSVLAGDTDTQYF